What follows describes a single T cell receptor beta chain. Germline loops: CDR1 SGHNT, CDR2 YYREEE (reference sequence). The CDR3 consists of 15 residues. Losses at the gene ends were 3 bases for V and 8 bases for J; bases not matched to a gene: 5. The entry originates in a study of blood T cell repertoires in COVID-19. Study-wide context: Researchers got acute and convalescent COVID-19 samples from the United States, Italy and Spain. Sample material is recorded as cDNA or gDNA derived from T cells, B-cell-depleted T cells, or PBMCs.

In the authors' workflow: Reference gene primer amplification in the assay estimated nucleated cell counts. The data were produced by immunoSEQ multiplex PCR, yet TCRdb's version contains in-frame clones alone and is incomplete. V, J and clone size were drawn from that table, and D and trimming were deduced from the DNA. This table holds approximately 300,000 clones, 87% found once. Source material: peripheral blood. The chain is built from TRBV5-4 and TRBJ2-2; 12 nucleotides match TRBD2. This TCR derives from a middle-aged man with active or convalescent COVID-19. For the CDR3, the DNA is TGTGCCAGCAGCTCCCTAGCGGGAGGGCCAGGGGAGCTGTTTTTT. Its protein product is CASSSLAGGPGELFF.